This TCR beta chain emerged from a study of T cells in Graves' hyperthyroidism and ophthalmopathy. Study-level information: At initial diagnosis, before any treatment had begun, peripheral blood was obtained. Whole-study findings and limits: Using 13 V-J features, a model discriminated ophthalmopathy from stable hyperthyroidism.

Criteria for exclusion of patients were uncontrolled infection, other autoimmune disease, pregnancy or lactation. Diagnoses were made from clinical symptoms, serum measures (thyroxine and TRAb), thyroid ultrasound and orbital computed tomography. Turning to this clonotype: Its antigen is not known.

The germline V gene encodes CDR1 SQVTM and CDR2 ANQGSEA. V dropped 4 bases and J dropped 0 bases, with 10 bases sitting between them. This CDR3 comprises 13 residues. The CDR3 regions of TCR beta were amplified from RNA transcripts. The HTBI primer set drove a first-round RT-PCR of the TCR CDR3. MiXCR was run by TCRdb on the multiplex PCR reads, yielding one entry per CDR3 protein. The repertoire consists of roughly 740,000 distinct CDR3 sequences, with 15% to 20% occurring once and the leading ten covering under 8.5%. This clonotype was sampled from a man aged 18 to 35 with Graves' hyperthyroidism. This chain joins TRBV29-1 and TRBJ2-7; D is possibly TRBD1 (6 bases). Sequenced input: blood. The CDR3 DNA is TGCAGCGTTGTCGACAGGTTCTCCTACGAGCAGTACTTC. It yields the protein CSVVDRFSYEQYF.